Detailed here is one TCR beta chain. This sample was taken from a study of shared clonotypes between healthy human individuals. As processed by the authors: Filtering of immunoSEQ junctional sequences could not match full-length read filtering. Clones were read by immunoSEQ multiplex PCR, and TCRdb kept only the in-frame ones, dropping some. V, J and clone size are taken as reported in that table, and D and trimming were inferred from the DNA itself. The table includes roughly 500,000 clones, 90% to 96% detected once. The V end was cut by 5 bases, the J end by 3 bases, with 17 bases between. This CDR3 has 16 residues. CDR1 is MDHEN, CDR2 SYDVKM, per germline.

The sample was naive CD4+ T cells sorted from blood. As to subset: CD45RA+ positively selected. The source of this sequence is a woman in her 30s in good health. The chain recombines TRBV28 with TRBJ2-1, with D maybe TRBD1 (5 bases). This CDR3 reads CASSRAQGFLYNEQFF. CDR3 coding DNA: TGTGCCAGCAGTCGAGCCCAGGGCTTCCTCTACAATGAGCAGTTCTTC.